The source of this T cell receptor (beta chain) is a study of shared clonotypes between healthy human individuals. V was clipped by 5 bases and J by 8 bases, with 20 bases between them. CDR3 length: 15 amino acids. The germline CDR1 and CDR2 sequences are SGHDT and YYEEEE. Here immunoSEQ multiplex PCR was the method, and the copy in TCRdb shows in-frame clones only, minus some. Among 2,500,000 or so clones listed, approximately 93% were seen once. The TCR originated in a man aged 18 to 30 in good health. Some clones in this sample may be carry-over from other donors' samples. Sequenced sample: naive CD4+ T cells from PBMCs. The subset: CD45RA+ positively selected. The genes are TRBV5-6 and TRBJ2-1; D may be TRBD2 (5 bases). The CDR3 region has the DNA TGTGCCAGCAGACGTCTACTAGATAGCATCCATGAGCAGTTCTTC. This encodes CASRRLLDSIHEQFF.